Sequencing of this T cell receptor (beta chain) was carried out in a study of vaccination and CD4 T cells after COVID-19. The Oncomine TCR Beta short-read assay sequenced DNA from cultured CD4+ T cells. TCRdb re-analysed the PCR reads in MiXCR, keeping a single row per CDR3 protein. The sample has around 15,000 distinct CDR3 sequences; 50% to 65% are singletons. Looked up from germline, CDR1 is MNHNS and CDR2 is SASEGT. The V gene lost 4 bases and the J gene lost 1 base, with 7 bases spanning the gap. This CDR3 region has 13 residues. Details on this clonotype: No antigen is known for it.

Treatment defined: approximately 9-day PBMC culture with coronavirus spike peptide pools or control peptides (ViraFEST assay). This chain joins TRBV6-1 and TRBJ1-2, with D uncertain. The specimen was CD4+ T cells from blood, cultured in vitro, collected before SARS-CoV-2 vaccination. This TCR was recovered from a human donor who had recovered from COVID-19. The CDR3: CASSVTSNYGYTF. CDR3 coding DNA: TGTGCCAGCAGTGTAACGAGTAACTATGGCTACACCTTC.